The 27 T cell receptor beta chains listed next were all sequenced from one sample in a study of kidney transplant recipient with SARS-CoV-2 infection. TCRdb redid the calling of the reads with MiXCR, one entry per CDR3 protein. The sample consists of 250,000 or so distinct CDR3 sequences, around 28% of them appearing once. This specimen was a blood sample, taken at baseline and on roughly day 110 from a kidney transplant recipient. Every receptor here comes from a young adult male patient who had COVID-19 and was a kidney transplant recipient. T cells may partly derive from the graft donor.

This clonotype was counted many times. The chain is built from TRBV19 and TRBJ2-3; D is perhaps TRBD2 (7 bases). V shed 6 bases and J shed 6 bases, with 16 bases lying between them. This CDR3 region has 14 residues. Per the germline V gene, CDR1 is LNHDA and CDR2 is SQIVND (reference sequence). The CDR3 is CASSSMGGQDTQYF. The CDR3, as DNA: TGTGCCAGTAGCTCCATGGGGGGGCAGGATACGCAGTATTTT.

As for this clonotype: It may be a read error: a sequence one base away is much more abundant. The V call is TRBV6-5, the J call TRBJ1-2, with D unclear. The CDR3 length is 17 residues. V lost 8 bases to trimming and J lost 4 bases, with 26 bases between them. Germline lookup yields CDR1 MNHEY and CDR2 SVGAGI. The CDR3 here is CASGSITSMRKTYGYTF. The CDR3 DNA reads TGTGCCAGCGGTTCAATAACCTCTATGCGAAAGACCTATGGCTACACCTTC.

The V call is TRBV19, the J call TRBJ2-1; TRBD2 matches 15 bases. This CDR3 has 20 residues. Germline values: CDR1 LNHDA, CDR2 SQIVND (reference sequence). The ends lost 1 base at V and 1 base at J; junction bases unmatched: 8. For the CDR3, the DNA is TGTGCCAGTAGTATAGGAGGGTGGACTAGCGGGAGGGGATCCTACAATGAGCAGTTCTTC. Translating gives CASSIGGWTSGRGSYNEQFF.

A few counts support this clonotype. V usage is TRBV5-1 and J usage is TRBJ2-3, with D possibly TRBD1 on 5 matching bases. Germline-derived CDR1 and CDR2 are SGHRS and YFSETQ. The CDR3 spans 14 residues. V was clipped by 1 base and J by 2 bases, with 8 bases between them. Here the CDR3 reads CASSLQGVTDTQYF. The CDR3 coding sequence is TGCGCCAGCAGCTTGCAAGGGGTCACAGATACGCAGTATTTT.

In the case of this clonotype: This sequence may be a read error, since a much larger clone differs from it by one base. The rearrangement links TRBV9 to TRBJ1-1, with D tentatively TRBD1 (5 bases). The CDR3 covers 16 residues. Looked up from germline, CDR1 is SGDLS and CDR2 is YYNGEE. This CDR3 reads CASNVVSGVGGTEAFF. CDR3 nucleotide sequence: TGTGCCAGCAACGTAGTATCGGGGGTCGGAGGAACTGAAGCTTTCTTT.

This chain connects TRBV15 to TRBJ1-2; D is unclear. The CDR3 contains 17 residues. The germline gives CDR1 LNHNV, CDR2 YYDKDF (reference sequence). The V gene lost 5 bases and the J gene lost 4 bases, with 23 bases spanning the gap. The CDR3 DNA is TGTGCCACCAGCCACAGTACAAGGTGTGGAAAGACCTATGGCTACACCTTC. This sequence encodes CATSHSTRCGKTYGYTF.

Regarding this clonotype: A read error is likely here: a far larger clone is one base away. The chain links TRBV7-9 to TRBJ1-1, with D uncertain. This CDR3 has 14 amino acids. Trimming shortened V by 6 bases and J by 0 bases, and 11 bases separated the two germline ends. Germline values: CDR1 SEHNR, CDR2 FQNEAQ (reference sequence). CDR3 in DNA: TGTGCCAGCAGTCAACGGGCGCTGAACACTGAAGCTTTCTTT. It yields the protein CASSQRALNTEAFF.

Concerning this clonotype: With a much larger clone just one base away, this may be a read error. Since no conserved phenylalanine or tryptophan closes the CDR3, a read error is the likely cause. This sequence joins TRBV20-1 and TRBJ2-7, with D uncertain. The germline gives CDR1 DFQATT, CDR2 SNEGSKA (reference sequence). The CDR3 covers 14 residues. Trimming took off 6 bases at V and 2 bases at J, with 17 bases between the two ends. The CDR3 sequence: CSALTVQAAYEQYS. DNA for the CDR3: TGCAGTGCCCTAACGGTCCAGGCGGCCTACGAGCAGTACTCC.

This clonotype was detected many times. The chain uses TRBV7-9 and TRBJ1-1; D possibly corresponds to TRBD1 (6 bases). V lost 2 bases and J 7 bases, leaving 8 bases between the germline ends. The CDR3 is 12 residues long. The V gene's germline CDR1 is SEHNR and CDR2 FQNEAQ (reference sequence). DNA for the CDR3: TGTGCCAGCAGCTTAACAGGGTTTGAAGCTTTCTTT. Translation: CASSLTGFEAFF.

Regarding this clonotype: This may come from a read error, since a much larger clone is one base off. The genes are TRBV20-1 and TRBJ2-7; a weak D match, TRBD2 (5 bases). Trimming left V 1 base short and J 0 bases short, with 10 bases between. This CDR3 contains 14 residues. Germline lookup yields CDR1 DFQATT and CDR2 SNEGSKA (reference sequence). The chain's CDR3 is CSARGSGFSYEQYF. The CDR3 region has the DNA TGCAGTGCTAGAGGGAGCGGTTTCTCCTACGAGCAGTACTTC.

Notes on this clonotype: A much larger clonotype is one base distant, so this may be a read error. The V and J genes are TRBV15 and TRBJ1-6; D gene uncertain. The CDR3 runs to 12 residues. The V gene's germline CDR1 is LNHNV and CDR2 YYDKDF (reference sequence). In DNA form, the CDR3 reads TGTCCCACCAGCAGCTTTTATTCACCCCTCCACTTT. This codes for CPTSSFYSPLHF. Full variable domain (missing parts from reference TRBV15 and TRBJ1-6): DAMVIQNPRYQVTQFGKPVTLSCSQTLNHNVMYWYQQKSSQAPKLLFHYYDKDFNNEADTPDNFQSRRPNTSFCFLDIRSPGLGDTAMYLCPTSSFYSPLHFGNGTRLTVT.

Concerning this clonotype: A much larger clone lies a single base off, so this may be a read error. The V gene is TRBV9, the J gene TRBJ1-5, with D possibly TRBD1 on 5 matching bases. Germline V lookup: CDR1 SGDLS, CDR2 YYNGEE. V dropped 6 bases and J dropped 0 bases, with 10 bases sitting between them. The CDR3 is 14 residues long. In DNA form, the CDR3 reads TGTGCCAGCAACGCGGGGGGTAGCAATCAGCCCCAGCATTTT. Translated: CASNAGGSNQPQHF.

This clonotype was detected many times. The chain couples TRBV10-3 to TRBJ2-1; a possible D gene is TRBD2 (5 bases). CDR3 size: 14 residues. V dropped 7 bases and J dropped 8 bases, with 18 bases sitting between them. Per the germline V gene, CDR1 is ENHRY and CDR2 is SYGVKD. The CDR3 nucleotides are TGTGCCATCATCCCGGGTGCGGGCTCCGATGAGCAGTTCTTC. It specifies CAIIPGAGSDEQFF.

This clonotype was recorded at least ten times. CDR3 residues: CASRAHTAISYNEQFF. In DNA, the CDR3 is TGTGCCAGCAGAGCTCACACAGCGATCTCCTACAATGAGCAGTTCTTC. V is TRBV12-3 or TRBV12-4 and J is TRBJ2-1; D gene unclear. Between the trimmed V and J ends, which lost 6 bases and 0 bases, there was a span of 15 bases. The CDR3 is 16 amino acids.

Points on this clonotype: The CDR3 ends on some other residue instead of the conserved phenylalanine or tryptophan, so this is likely a read error. The CDR3 region has the DNA TGTGCCAGCAGACCGTTGAGGGGGAATTCCTACGAGCAGTACCTC. Residues: CASRPLRGNSYEQYL. The rearrangement joins TRBV27 to TRBJ2-5; TRBD1 is a possible D gene (6 bases). The J call is in doubt because the DNA end fits TRBJ2-7 better. This CDR3 contains 15 residues. Germline CDR1 is MNHEY and CDR2 is SMNVEV (reference sequence).

This clonotype has at least ten counts. The chain joins TRBV3-1 to TRBJ1-2, with 10 nucleotides matching TRBD1. The CDR3 totals 15 residues. Germline trimming cut 1 base from V and 7 bases from J; bases unmatched to any gene: 6. The germline V gene encodes CDR1 LGHDT and CDR2 YNNKEL (reference sequence). CDR3 in amino acids: CASSQGDRGLSGYTF. The CDR3, as DNA: TGTGCCAGCAGCCAAGGGGACAGGGGTTTATCTGGCTACACCTTC.

This clonotype has a count of ten or more. This sequence joins TRBV5-4 and TRBJ1-1; D might be TRBD1 (5 bases). Germline lookup yields CDR1 SGHNT and CDR2 YYREEE (reference sequence). The CDR3 is 14 amino acids. Trimming took off 4 bases at V and 3 bases at J, with 13 bases between the two ends. This chain's CDR3 is CASSQGFGDTEAFF. The CDR3 DNA reads as TGTGCCAGCAGCCAGGGATTTGGGGACACTGAAGCTTTCTTT.

There are many counts of this clonotype. The chain has TRBV20-1 and TRBJ2-7; TRBD2 matches 7 bases. Germline assignment: CDR1 DFQATT and CDR2 SNEGSKA (reference sequence). V was pared by 1 base and J by 5 bases, with 11 bases of the junction left unmatched. This CDR3 is 15 amino acids long. DNA for the CDR3: TGCAGTGCTAGAGGGAAGCGGGGAGCTGGGGACGAGCAGTACTTC. Amino acids: CSARGKRGAGDEQYF.

Points on this clonotype: With a much larger clone just one base away, this may be a read error. V gene TRBV11-1 combines with J gene TRBJ1-2; D gene ambiguous. The CDR3 loop spans 17 amino acids. Germline CDR1 SGHAT, CDR2 FQDESV (reference sequence). The DNA of the CDR3 is TGTGCCAGCAGCTTTGGCACTAAGGCTGGAAAGACCTATGTCTACACCTTC. Protein product: CASSFGTKAGKTYVYTF.

This clonotype was picked up many times. The chain carries TRBV11-3 and TRBJ1-1; D is undetermined. Trimming pared 0 bases from V and 0 bases from J, leaving 5 bases between. CDR3 length: 14 amino acids. Germline CDR1 reads SGHNT; CDR2 reads YENEEA. In nucleotides, the CDR3 is TGTGCCAGCAGCTTAGATGGGGTGAACACTGAAGCTTTCTTT. Amino acids: CASSLDGVNTEAFF.

For this clonotype: With a much larger clone just one base away, this may be a read error. The chain combines TRBV15 with TRBJ1-1; D is ambiguous. There are 13 residues in the CDR3. V lost 0 bases to trimming and J lost 9 bases, with 11 bases between them. Germline CDR1 reads LNHNV; CDR2 reads YYDKDF (reference sequence). In DNA form, the CDR3 reads TGTGCCACCAGCAGAGACTTACAGAGACAAGCTTTCTTT. It is translated as CATSRDLQRQAFF. Supplemented by reference TRBV15 and TRBJ1-1, the full variable domain reads DAMVIQNPRYQVTQFGKPVTLSCSQTLNHNVMYWYQQKSSQAPKLLFHYYDKDFNNEADTPDNFQSRRPNTSFCFLDIRSPGLGDTAMYLCATSRDLQRQAFFGQGTRLTVV.

This clonotype was observed at least ten times. This chain connects TRBV6-4 to TRBJ1-1; no definite D call. Germline CDR1 and CDR2: MRHNA and SNTAGT. Trimming left V 6 bases short and J 5 bases short, with 7 bases between. This CDR3 is built from 11 residues. As DNA, the CDR3 is TGTGCCAGCAGGGAGGGTACTGAAGCTTTCTTT. Translation: CASREGTEAFF.

As to this clonotype: A read error may be the cause here, since a much bigger clone is one base away. J is TRBJ1-1 and V is TRBV5-6, with no clear D. The CDR3 consists of 14 residues. V was shortened by 3 bases and J by 7 bases, with 16 bases between the two germline ends. Germline assignment: CDR1 SGHDT and CDR2 YYEEEE. This chain's CDR3 is CASSSQDPGNEAFF. For the CDR3, the DNA is TGTGCCAGCAGCTCCCAGGACCCAGGCAATGAAGCTTTCTTT.

This clonotype was picked up a small number of times. J is TRBJ2-1 and V is TRBV4-2; 16 bases agree with TRBD2. Germline assignment: CDR1 LGHNA and CDR2 YNFKEQ. This CDR3 has 18 residues. V was pared by 4 bases and J by 0 bases, with 3 bases of the junction left unmatched. CDR3 residues: CASSLGLAGGGSYNEQFF. CDR3 DNA sequence: TGTGCCAGCAGCCTGGGACTAGCGGGAGGGGGCTCCTACAATGAGCAGTTCTTC.

This clonotype was found many times. The V call is TRBV10-2, the J call TRBJ1-3; 10 bases are a match to TRBD1. This CDR3 is 16 amino acids long. V was clipped by 6 bases and J by 3 bases; unmatched bases: 8. Germline CDR1 is WSHSY and CDR2 is SAAADI. CDR3 nucleotide sequence: TGCGCCAGCAGGATGACAGGGGGCGGGTATGGAAACACCATATATTTT. It is translated as CASRMTGGGYGNTIYF.

At least ten counts were recorded for this clonotype. The V call is TRBV29-1, the J call TRBJ2-7, with D possibly being TRBD1 (5 bases). V was clipped by 6 bases and J by 0 bases, with 9 bases between them. The length of the CDR3 is 12 residues. Germline V gene data show CDR1 as SQVTM and CDR2 as ANQGSEA. CDR3 in amino acids: CSVDDSSYEQYF. DNA of the CDR3: TGCAGCGTCGATGACAGCTCCTACGAGCAGTACTTC.

As for this clonotype: A read error is possible here, since a much larger clone lies one base away. This chain joins TRBV20-1 and TRBJ1-2; D ambiguous. The CDR3 loop spans 16 amino acids. In germline, CDR1 is DFQATT, CDR2 SNEGSKA (reference sequence). CDR3 in amino acids: CGALGGLFRKTYGYTF. DNA for the CDR3: TGCGGTGCTTTGGGAGGGCTGTTTCGAAAGACCTATGGCTACACCTTC.